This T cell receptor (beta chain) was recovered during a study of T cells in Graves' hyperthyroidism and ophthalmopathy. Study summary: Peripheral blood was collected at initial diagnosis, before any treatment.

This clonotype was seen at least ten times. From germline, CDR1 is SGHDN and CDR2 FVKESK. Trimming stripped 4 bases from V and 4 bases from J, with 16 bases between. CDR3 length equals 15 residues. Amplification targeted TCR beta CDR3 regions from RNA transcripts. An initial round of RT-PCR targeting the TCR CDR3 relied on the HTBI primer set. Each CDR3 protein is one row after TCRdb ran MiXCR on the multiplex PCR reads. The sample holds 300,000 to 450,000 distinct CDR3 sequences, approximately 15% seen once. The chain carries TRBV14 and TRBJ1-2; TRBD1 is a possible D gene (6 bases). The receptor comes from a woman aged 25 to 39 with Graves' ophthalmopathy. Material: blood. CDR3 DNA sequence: TGTGCCAGCAGCCGACAGGCCCTCACCCTCTATGGCTACACCTTC. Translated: CASSRQALTLYGYTF.